This T cell receptor (beta chain) stems from a study of T cells after yellow fever vaccination. TCR cDNA was made by 5'RACE template switching, adding a universal primer site and UMIs. TCRdb processed the 5' RACE reads anew with MiXCR; each CDR3 protein has one entry. The sample has about 330,000 distinct CDR3 sequences, 8% to 9.5% seen once. This clonotype was counted only a few times. Antigen specificity is unknown. Trimming removed 4 bases at V and 6 bases at J, with 12 bases between. Germline lookup yields CDR1 MNHEY and CDR2 SVGAGI. This CDR3 is built from 13 residues. Broader study findings: Weaker in magnitude, the secondary response showed a faster peak on day 5 versus 15. Contaminants from the bulk population, in the form of abundant clonotypes, could be found in FACS-sorted repertoires.

This chain joins TRBV6-5 and TRBJ1-2; D unresolved. Source: PBMCs, taken approximately 40 days after the first yellow fever vaccination. The TCR comes from a man between 18 and 35 years old who received the YFV17D yellow fever vaccine. DNA for the CDR3: TGTGCCAGCAGTTCCGAAACAGTTGATGGCTACACCTTC. Translation: CASSSETVDGYTF.